This T cell receptor beta chain was retrieved from a study of Ad26.COV2.S vaccination and SARS-CoV-2 variants. Study-wide context: COV1001, an Ad26.COV2.S trial, supplied this vaccine-arm donor.

Note on this clone: As yet, its antigen is unknown.

Treatment indicated: 15 to 20 received Ad26.COV2.S at low or high dose, single or two shots; about five received placebo; per-sample allocation not given. Day 63 following the first vaccine or placebo injection was when the samples were taken. Profiled with immunoSEQ multiplex PCR; TCRdb holds only in-frame clones, not every one. The sample comprises approximately 350,000 clones, 83% of which are singletons, and around 7% rests with the top ten. Overall study results and limits: Relative to placebo recipients, vaccine recipients exhibited elevated spike-specific TCR breadth.

The TCR comes from a person aged 18-60 years who received the Ad26.COV2.S COVID-19 vaccine or a placebo. Source: peripheral blood, taken in a trial of Ad26.COV2.S vaccine versus placebo.

CDR3 residues: CACLGGSGANVLTF. CDR3 sequence (DNA): TGTGCCTGTTTAGGGGGCTCTGGGGCCAACGTCCTGACTTTC. J is TRBJ2-6 and V is TRBV30; D might be TRBD1 (6 bases). V was cut by 6 bases and J by 0 bases, with 9 bases left in between. Germline-derived CDR1 and CDR2 are GTSNPN and SVGIG (reference sequence). The CDR3 has 14 amino acids.